The source of this T cell receptor beta chain is a study of shared T cell receptors in the human thymus. Data came from immunoSEQ multiplex PCR; TCRdb stores just in-frame clones and leaves some out. The sample includes hundreds of thousands of clones, about 90% seen only once; the top ten take 0.0094%. A single count supports this clone. This CDR3 is 13 amino acids long. Per germline, CDR1 SGHNT and CDR2 YYREEE (reference sequence). Trimming left V 4 bases short and J 4 bases short, with 12 bases between. A further study also used this sample, focusing on human thymus T cells. That source notes: Infants, healthy and Finnish, who were having corrective surgery for congenital heart defects served as donors. Thymus was obtained from resections taken during corrective heart surgery. Seemingly biased V and J gene usage marked thymic and blood repertoires.

Material for sequencing was thymocytes. The chain uses TRBV5-4 and TRBJ2-7; maybe TRBD1 (5 bases). This sequence originates from a boy in the first two years of life with a congenital heart defect. This CDR3 is CASSPLGRYEQYF. CDR3 sequence (DNA): TGTGCCAGCAGCCCCTTGGGGCGGTACGAGCAGTACTTC. The full variable domain, with the rest looked up from reference TRBV5-4 and TRBJ2-7, is ETGVTQSPTHLIKTRGQQVTLRCSSQSGHNTVSWYQQALGQGPQFIFQYYREEENGRGNFPPRFSGLQFPNYSSELNVNALELDDSALYLCASSPLGRYEQYFGPGTRLTVT.